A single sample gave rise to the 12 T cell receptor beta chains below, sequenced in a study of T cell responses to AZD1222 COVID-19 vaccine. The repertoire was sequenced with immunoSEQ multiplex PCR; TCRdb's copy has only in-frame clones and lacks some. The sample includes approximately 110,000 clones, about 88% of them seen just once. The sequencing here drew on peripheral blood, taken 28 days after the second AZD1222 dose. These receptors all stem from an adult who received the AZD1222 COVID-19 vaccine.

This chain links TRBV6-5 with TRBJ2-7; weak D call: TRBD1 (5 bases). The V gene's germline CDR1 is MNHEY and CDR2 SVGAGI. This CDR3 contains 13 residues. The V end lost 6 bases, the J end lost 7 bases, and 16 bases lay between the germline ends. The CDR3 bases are TGTGCCAGCAGAACCCGGACCCCAGGGGAGCAGTACTTC. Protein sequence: CASRTRTPGEQYF.

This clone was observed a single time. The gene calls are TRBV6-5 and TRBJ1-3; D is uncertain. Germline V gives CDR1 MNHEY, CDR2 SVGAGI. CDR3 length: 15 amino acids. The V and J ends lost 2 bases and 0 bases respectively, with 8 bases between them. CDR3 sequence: CASSYTPYSGNTIYF. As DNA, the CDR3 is TGTGCCAGCAGTTACACTCCCTACTCTGGAAACACCATATATTTT.

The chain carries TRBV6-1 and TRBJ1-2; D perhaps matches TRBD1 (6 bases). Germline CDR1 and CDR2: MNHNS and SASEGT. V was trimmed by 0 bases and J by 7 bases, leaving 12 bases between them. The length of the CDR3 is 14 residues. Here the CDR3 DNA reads TGTGCCAGCAGTGAAGCGGCCGGGGGCGGTGGCTACACCTTC. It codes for CASSEAAGGGGYTF.

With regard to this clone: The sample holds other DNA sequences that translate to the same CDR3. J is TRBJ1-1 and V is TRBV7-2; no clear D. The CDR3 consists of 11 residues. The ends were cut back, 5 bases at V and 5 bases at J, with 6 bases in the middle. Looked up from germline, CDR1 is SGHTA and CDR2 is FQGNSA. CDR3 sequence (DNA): TGTGCCAGCAGCCTGGGGACTGAAGCTTTCTTT. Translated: CASSLGTEAFF.

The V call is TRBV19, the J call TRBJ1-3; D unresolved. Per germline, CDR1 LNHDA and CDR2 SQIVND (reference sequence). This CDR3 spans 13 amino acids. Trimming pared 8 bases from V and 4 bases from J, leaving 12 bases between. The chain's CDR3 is CASRSLGGNTIYF. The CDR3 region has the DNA TGTGCCAGTCGGAGCCTGGGGGGAAACACCATATATTTT.

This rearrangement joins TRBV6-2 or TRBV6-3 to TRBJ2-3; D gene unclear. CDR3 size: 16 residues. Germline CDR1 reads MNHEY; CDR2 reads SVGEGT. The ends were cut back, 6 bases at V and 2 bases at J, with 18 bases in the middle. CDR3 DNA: TGTGCCAGCAGCCAGTGGGGAACTGGATCCACAGATACGCAGTATTTT. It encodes CASSQWGTGSTDTQYF.

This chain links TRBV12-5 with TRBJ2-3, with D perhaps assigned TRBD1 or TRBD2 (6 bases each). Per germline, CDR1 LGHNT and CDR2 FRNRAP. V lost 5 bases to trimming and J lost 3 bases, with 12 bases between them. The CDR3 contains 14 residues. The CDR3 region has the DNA TGTGCTAGTGGTCTACAGGGAGGAACAGATACGCAGTATTTT. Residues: CASGLQGGTDTQYF.

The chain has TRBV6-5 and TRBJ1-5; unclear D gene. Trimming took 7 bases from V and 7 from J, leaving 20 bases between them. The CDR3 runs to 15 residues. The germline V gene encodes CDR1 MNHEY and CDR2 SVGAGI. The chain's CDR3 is CASKDPRAGSQPQHF. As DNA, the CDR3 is TGTGCCAGCAAGGACCCCCGGGCGGGGAGCCAGCCCCAGCATTTT.

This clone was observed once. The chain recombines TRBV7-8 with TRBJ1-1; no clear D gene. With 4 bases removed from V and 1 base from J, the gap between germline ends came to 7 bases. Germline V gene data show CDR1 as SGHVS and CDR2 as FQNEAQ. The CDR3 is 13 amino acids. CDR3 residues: CASSSLGNTEAFF. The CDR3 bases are TGTGCCAGCAGCTCTCTGGGGAACACTGAAGCTTTCTTT.

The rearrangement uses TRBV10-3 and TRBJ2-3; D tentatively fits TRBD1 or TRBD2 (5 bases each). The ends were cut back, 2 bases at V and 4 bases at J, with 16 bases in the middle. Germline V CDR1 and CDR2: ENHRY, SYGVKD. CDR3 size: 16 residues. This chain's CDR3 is CAISENGAGAADTQYF. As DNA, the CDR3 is TGTGCCATCAGTGAGAACGGGGCGGGCGCGGCAGATACGCAGTATTTT.

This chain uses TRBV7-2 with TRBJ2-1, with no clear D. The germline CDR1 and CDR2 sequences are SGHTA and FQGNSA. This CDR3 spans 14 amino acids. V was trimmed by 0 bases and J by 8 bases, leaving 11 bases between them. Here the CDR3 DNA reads TGTGCCAGCAGCTTAGCGCGGCATGTTGATGAGCAGTTCTTC. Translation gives CASSLARHVDEQFF.

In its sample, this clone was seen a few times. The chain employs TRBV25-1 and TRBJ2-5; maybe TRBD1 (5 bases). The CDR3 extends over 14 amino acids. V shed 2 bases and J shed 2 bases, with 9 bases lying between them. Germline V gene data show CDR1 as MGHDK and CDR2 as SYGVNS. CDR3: CASSEEYRQETQYF. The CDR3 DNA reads TGTGCCAGCAGTGAAGAGTACAGGCAAGAGACCCAGTACTTC.